The sequence of this T cell receptor (beta chain) was determined in a study of T cells in Graves' hyperthyroidism and ophthalmopathy. Study-wide points: Ophthalmopathy cases were set apart from stable hyperthyroidism by a 13 V-J model. Before onset, ophthalmopathy was predicted by the model a median roughly six months earlier.

This CDR3 is built from 14 residues. V lost 4 bases and J 3 bases, leaving 13 bases between the germline ends. Per the germline V gene, CDR1 is ENHRY and CDR2 is SYGVKD. This clonotype appeared many times. Its antigen is as yet unknown. Stable hyperthyroidism: no ophthalmopathy progression over 18 months of follow-up. Amplification of TCR beta CDR3 regions used RNA as the template. The primer set for the first-round RT-PCR of the TCR CDR3 was HTBI. TCRdb fed the multiplex PCR reads into MiXCR, producing one record per CDR3 protein. The sample lists 700,000 to 850,000 distinct CDR3 sequences; over 35% were seen once.

The chain recombines TRBV10-3 with TRBJ2-7; D not certain. The specimen was blood. The receptor comes from a woman in her forties with Graves' hyperthyroidism. The CDR3 is CAISGSESVYEQYF. The CDR3 DNA sequence: TGTGCCATCAGTGGATCTGAGAGCGTCTACGAGCAGTACTTC.